Listed below are T cell receptor beta chains from one sample, sequenced in a study of neurological immune-mediated disorders. TCRdb itself ran the 5' RACE reads through MiXCR, one entry per CDR3 protein. The table records around 60,000 distinct CDR3 sequences, 3% to 4% of them present only once. What was sequenced was PBMCs. The receptors originated from a woman aged 55-75 years with multiple sclerosis. Each CDR3 is given without its conserved first and last residue. Size values are once, few and many counts, or a class for expanded clones, and some rows have none.

>many|TRBJ2-1|TRBV24-1
ATGEGGWPSNEQF
>many|TRBJ1-2|TRBV2
ASRATGLGYGYT
>many|TRBJ1-6|TRBV10-3
AISVQGVSALH
>many|TRBJ1-1|TRBV12-3/TRBV12-4
ASVPGRRLNTEAF
>many|TRBJ2-5|TRBV5-1
ASSETETQY
>many|TRBJ2-2|TRBV7-3
ASSLGINTGELF
>many|TRBJ2-7|TRBV3-1
ASSQAGTSVSYEQY
>many|TRBJ1-6|TRBV7-3
ASSSSGTRNSPLH
>many|TRBJ1-1|TRBV20-1
SASGVRGLSGAF
>many|TRBJ2-1|TRBV20-1
SAAVAGGYNEQF
>many|TRBJ2-7|TRBV12-3/TRBV12-4
ASSWGQAWEQY
>many|TRBJ2-2|TRBV20-1
SAISPVAGELF
>many|TRBJ1-2|TRBV4-1
ASSPGTGPNYGYT
>many|TRBJ2-1|TRBV5-1
ASSLGTSGGHNEQF
>many|TRBJ1-2|TRBV9
ASSRGQGTDGYT
>many|TRBJ1-3|TRBV20-1
SARDLRGRGGNTIY
>many|TRBJ2-7|TRBV5-1
ASSLKG
>many|TRBJ2-7|TRBV28
ASSGLAGATYEQY
>many|TRBJ2-2|TRBV5-1
ASRTGRTYTGELF
>many|TRBJ2-3|TRBV12-3/TRBV12-4
ASTRGRGTDTQY
>.|TRBJ2-5|TRBV12-3/TRBV12-4
ASSLLRASGGAGDTQY
>few|TRBJ1-5|TRBV5-6
ASSLTRGRGDDQPQH
>.|TRBJ2-3|TRBV18
ASSSESYSSRTDTQY
>many|TRBJ2-2|TRBV12-3/TRBV12-4
ASSRTGGTGELF
>many|TRBJ2-5|TRBV20-1
SARNTGRGETQY
>.|TRBJ2-1|TRBV11-2
ASSSLQGAGNEQF
>many|TRBJ2-5|TRBV15
ATSRDPSRETQY
>many|TRBJ1-1|TRBV5-1
ASSLADRAGEAF
>many|TRBJ1-5|TRBV25-1
ASSALRNSEPQH
>many|TRBJ1-1|TRBV7-2
ASSLDRAGTEAF
>many|TRBJ2-3|TRBV5-1
ASSTGYGSSTDTQY
>many|TRBJ2-3|TRBV7-9
ASSLNSHTDTQY
>.|TRBJ2-1|TRBV19
ASSIMKANEQF
>many|TRBJ1-5|TRBV6-2/TRBV6-3
ASSYMRGNQPQH
>many|TRBJ2-3|TRBV7-3
ASSRDRYTDTQY
>many|TRBJ1-1|TRBV5-1
ASRAPSSTEAF
>many|TRBJ2-1|TRBV7-2
ASSFRSMGDNEQF
>many|TRBJ1-1|TRBV5-1
ASSLPAGGTEAF
>many|TRBJ2-7|TRBV5-5
ASSLKQDPSYEQY
>.|TRBJ1-2|TRBV20-1
SARRTATAYGYT
>many|TRBJ2-5|TRBV20-1
SARKGRWGLQETQY
>many|TRBJ2-1|TRBV20-1
SARGNQGHEQF
>many|TRBJ2-3|TRBV20-1
SALTGVADTQY
>many|TRBJ1-2|TRBV5-1
ASSLAGTEYGYT
>many|TRBJ2-1|TRBV20-1
SARTASGINEQF
>.|TRBJ1-1|TRBV3-1
ASSPRRGREGEAF
>.|TRBJ2-7|TRBV12-3/TRBV12-4
ASSRDSESYEQY
>.|TRBJ1-4|TRBV5-1
ASSPGGEREKLF
>many|TRBJ2-7|TRBV5-1
ASSLTRVSAYEQY